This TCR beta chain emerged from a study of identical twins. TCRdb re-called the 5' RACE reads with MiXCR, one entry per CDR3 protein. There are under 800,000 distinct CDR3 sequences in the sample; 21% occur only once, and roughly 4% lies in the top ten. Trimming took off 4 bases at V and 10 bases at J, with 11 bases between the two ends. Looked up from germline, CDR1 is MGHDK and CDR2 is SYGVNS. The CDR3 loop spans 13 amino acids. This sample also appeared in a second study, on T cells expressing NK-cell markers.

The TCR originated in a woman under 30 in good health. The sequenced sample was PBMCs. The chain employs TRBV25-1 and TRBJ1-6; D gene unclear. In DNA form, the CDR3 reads TGTGCCAGCAGTGCGAGCGACGGATCACCCCTCCACTTT. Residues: CASSASDGSPLHF.